A single sample is the source of the 26 T cell receptor beta chains below, sequenced in a study of blood T cell repertoires in COVID-19. Data came from immunoSEQ multiplex PCR; TCRdb stores just in-frame clones and leaves some out. The repertoire holds 55,000 to 65,000 clones, with about 90% as singletons. Source material: peripheral blood. These receptors came from a man older than 75 in a cohort sampled during active COVID-19.

The J gene is TRBJ2-7, the V gene TRBV9, with a tentative D call TRBD1 (5 bases). This CDR3 region has 14 residues. Germline V gene data show CDR1 as SGDLS and CDR2 as YYNGEE. Between the trimmed V and J ends, which lost 4 bases and 0 bases, there was a span of 11 bases. As DNA, the CDR3 is TGTGCCAGCAGCCCGACTCAGGGCTCCTACGAGCAGTACTTC. Translation: CASSPTQGSYEQYF.

This clone has just a few counts. V gene TRBV7-8 combines with J gene TRBJ1-2, with 11 nucleotides matching TRBD1. The V gene end was trimmed by 1 base and the J gene end by 7 bases; junction bases not matched to a gene: 11. The CDR3 is 17 residues long. Germline CDR1 and CDR2: SGHVS and FQNEAQ. The CDR3 bases are TGTGCCAGCAGCTTAGTAAATCCCGGACAGGGGGCGGGTGGCTACACCTTC. It translates to CASSLVNPGQGAGGYTF.

This clone was recorded a few times. The chain employs TRBV27 and TRBJ1-2, with TRBD1 identical over 8 bases. The V gene's germline CDR1 is MNHEY and CDR2 SMNVEV (reference sequence). V dropped 5 bases and J dropped 0; count of bases not matched to a gene: 5. The length of the CDR3 is 15 residues. DNA of the CDR3: TGTGCCAGCAGTCCCCGGACAGGGCCTAACTATGGCTACACCTTC. This translates into CASSPRTGPNYGYTF.

The V gene is TRBV11-2, the J gene TRBJ2-1, with 9 positions matching TRBD1. J was trimmed by 5 bases and V by 8 bases; bases with no gene match: 10. The CDR3 covers 15 residues. Germline V CDR1 and CDR2: SGHAT, FQNNGV. In DNA, the CDR3 is TGTGCCAGCGGAACAGGGGGCGCCGTTAACAATGAGCAGTTCTTC. Translation: CASGTGGAVNNEQFF.

V is TRBV6-5 and J is TRBJ2-7; D is perhaps TRBD1 (6 bases). Per germline, CDR1 MNHEY and CDR2 SVGAGI. V shed 6 bases and J shed 4 bases, with 19 bases lying between them. The CDR3 covers 15 residues. Written as DNA, the CDR3 is TGTGCCAGCAGCATAACCCACAGGGCCTTGTACGAGCAGTACTTC. Protein product: CASSITHRALYEQYF.

This sequence joins TRBV18 and TRBJ1-2, with 7 bases lining up with TRBD1. CDR1 is KGHSH and CDR2 is LQKENI in the germline V gene. Unmatched junction bases numbered 5, after V lost 3 bases and J lost 4 bases. There are 14 residues in the CDR3. The CDR3 DNA sequence: TGTGCCAGCTCACCTGGACAGGACCTCTATGGCTACACCTTC. This translates into CASSPGQDLYGYTF.

This chain links TRBV6-5 with TRBJ1-1, with D perhaps TRBD1 (6 bases). The V end lost 7 bases, the J end lost 2 bases, and 14 bases lay between the germline ends. The CDR3 is 14 amino acids. The germline CDR1 and CDR2 sequences are MNHEY and SVGAGI. This CDR3 reads CASTAVGGNTEAFF. The CDR3, as DNA: TGTGCCAGCACTGCGGTAGGGGGAAACACTGAAGCTTTCTTT.

The chain joins TRBV6-5 to TRBJ1-1, with TRBD1 identical over 8 bases. V dropped 6 bases and J dropped 4; count of bases not matched to a gene: 4. In germline, CDR1 is MNHEY, CDR2 SVGAGI. CDR3 length: 13 residues. CDR3 sequence: CASRLTGATEAFF. CDR3 bases: TGTGCCAGCAGATTGACAGGGGCCACTGAAGCTTTCTTT.

V is TRBV3-1 (or the pseudogene TRBV3-2) and J is TRBJ2-3, with 12 bases aligning to TRBD2. This CDR3 is built from 16 residues. The germline V gene encodes CDR1 LGHDT and CDR2 YNNKEL (reference sequence). J gave up 6 bases and V 6 bases, and 10 bases lay outside the gene matches. The CDR3 nucleotides are TGTGCCAGCAGTCTTCTAGCGGGGGGGCGAAGGGATACGCAGTATTTT. It is translated as CASSLLAGGRRDTQYF.

The chain has TRBV3-1 (or the pseudogene TRBV3-2) and TRBJ1-4, with D maybe TRBD1 (6 bases). Trimming took 2 bases from V and 5 from J, leaving 12 bases between them. This CDR3 spans 15 amino acids. The germline CDR1 and CDR2 sequences are LGHDT and YNNKEL (reference sequence). The CDR3 sequence: CASSQSRTVNEKLFF. Written as DNA, the CDR3 is TGTGCCAGCAGCCAATCCAGGACAGTAAATGAAAAACTGTTTTTT.

The chain recombines TRBV27 with TRBJ1-1; D gene uncertain. CDR1 MNHEY and CDR2 SMNVEV come from the germline V gene (reference sequence). The CDR3 spans 12 residues. Trimming left V 3 bases short and J 11 bases short, with 13 bases between. CDR3 bases: TGTGCCAGCAGTTTTATATCCGGGGTGGCTTTCTTT. It specifies CASSFISGVAFF.

The chain employs TRBV5-6 and TRBJ1-4; 11 nucleotides match TRBD1. J was trimmed by 3 bases and V by 4 bases; bases with no gene match: 2. Germline V gene lookup returns CDR1 SGHDT and CDR2 YYEEEE. The CDR3 covers 15 residues. The CDR3: CASSGTGGANEKLFF. CDR3 nucleotides: TGTGCCAGCAGCGGGACAGGGGGTGCTAATGAAAAACTGTTTTTT.

V is TRBV7-8 and J is TRBJ2-3, with D perhaps TRBD2 (6 bases). Between the trimmed V and J ends, which lost 0 bases and 1 base, there was a span of 17 bases. There are 18 residues in the CDR3. The germline gives CDR1 SGHVS, CDR2 FQNEAQ. The CDR3 sequence: CASSLAYGTATGTDTQYF. In nucleotides, the CDR3 is TGTGCCAGCAGCTTAGCTTACGGGACTGCCACCGGCACAGATACGCAGTATTTT.

This chain connects TRBV5-1 to TRBJ2-7; 7 bases line up with TRBD1. This CDR3 comprises 17 residues. The trim removed 0 bases at V and 2 bases at J, leaving 11 bases unmatched. Germline loops: CDR1 SGHRS, CDR2 YFSETQ. Written as DNA, the CDR3 is TGCGCCAGCAGCTTGGCCTTAACCGGGACAGTCCCCTACGAGCAGTACTTC. Its protein product is CASSLALTGTVPYEQYF.

Concerning this clone: One end of the junction is discordant with germline, which a read error may explain. The rearrangement uses TRBV12-3 or TRBV12-4 and TRBJ1-2; 8 positions match TRBD1. The CDR3 sequence is 13 residues long. Written as DNA, the CDR3 is TGTACCAGCAGCTCCGGGACAGGCCATGGCTACACCTTC. This codes for CTSSSGTGHGYTF.

The gene calls are TRBV6-1 and TRBJ1-2; possible D gene TRBD1, 6 bases. The V and J ends lost 1 base and 2 bases respectively, with 8 bases between them. The length of the CDR3 is 14 residues. Germline CDR1 reads MNHNS; CDR2 reads SASEGT. This CDR3 is CASSEVGANYGYTF. The CDR3 DNA reads as TGTGCCAGCAGTGAAGTGGGGGCCAACTATGGCTACACCTTC.

V is TRBV7-8 and J is TRBJ2-2, with TRBD2 identical over 7 bases. Per germline, CDR1 SGHVS and CDR2 FQNEAQ. This CDR3 has 14 amino acids. After removal of 5 bases from V and 7 bases from J, the junction contained 7 bases not matched to a gene. CDR3 loop: CASSPTRGDGELFF. In DNA, the CDR3 is TGTGCCAGCAGCCCGACACGGGGGGACGGGGAGCTGTTTTTT.

The gene calls are TRBV10-3 and TRBJ1-5; D not resolved. Per germline, CDR1 ENHRY and CDR2 SYGVKD. The CDR3 is made up of 12 amino acids. Trimming removed 5 bases from V and 9 bases from J, with 11 bases in between. In DNA, the CDR3 is TGTGCCATCAGTCAAGACGAGGGGCCCCAGCATTTT. Its translation is CAISQDEGPQHF.

This chain joins TRBV7-3 and TRBJ1-1; tentative D call: TRBD1 (5 bases). Germline V CDR1 and CDR2: SGHTA, FQGTGA. The CDR3 sequence is 14 residues long. Between the trimmed V and J ends, which lost 5 bases and 5 bases, there was a span of 15 bases. The CDR3 DNA reads as TGTGCCAGCAGCCCGGAGGGGTCGAGAACTGAAGCTTTCTTT. It translates to CASSPEGSRTEAFF.

This chain links TRBV4-1 with TRBJ2-7; a weak D match, TRBD2 (7 bases). The CDR3 length is 14 residues. Germline CDR1 MGHRA, CDR2 YSYEKL. Between the trimmed V and J ends, which lost 2 bases and 6 bases, there was a span of 14 bases. The CDR3 protein is CASSQPVAGAEQYF. CDR3 DNA: TGCGCCAGCAGCCAACCCGTCGCGGGGGCCGAGCAGTACTTC.

The chain is built from TRBV5-1 and TRBJ2-7; TRBD1 matches at 11 bases. Germline loops: CDR1 SGHRS, CDR2 YFSETQ. Trimming removed 3 bases from V and 2 bases from J; junction bases left unmatched: 4. The CDR3 is made up of 15 amino acids. The DNA of the CDR3 is TGCGCCAGCAGCTCGGACAGGGGGCTACCCTACGAGCAGTACTTC. This encodes CASSSDRGLPYEQYF.

The V gene is TRBV18, the J gene TRBJ2-1; D unclear. Trimming took 3 bases from V and 6 from J, leaving 3 bases between them. CDR1 is KGHSH, CDR2 LQKENI, per germline. The CDR3 totals 11 residues. This CDR3 reads CASSPSNEQFF. Here the CDR3 DNA reads TGTGCCAGCTCACCCTCCAATGAGCAGTTCTTC. The whole variable domain, remainder taken from reference TRBV18 and TRBJ2-1, is NAGVMQNPRHLVRRRGQEARLRCSPMKGHSHVYWYRQLPEEGLKFMVYLQKENIIDESGMPKERFSAEFPKEGPSILRIQQVVRGDSAAYFCASSPSNEQFFGPGTRLTVL.

The gene calls are TRBV20-1 and TRBJ2-7; 9 bases align to TRBD1. CDR1 is DFQATT and CDR2 is SNEGSKA in the germline V gene (reference sequence). V lost 6 bases, J lost 3 bases, and 9 bases stayed unmatched. The CDR3 runs to 14 residues. CDR3: CSASGDRAFYEQYF. The CDR3 nucleotides read TGCAGTGCCAGTGGGGACAGGGCATTCTACGAGCAGTACTTC.

This clone was picked up one time. The CDR3 nucleotides are TGTGCCAGCATCCGGACAGGGGGCGTCACTGAAGCTTTCTTT. Protein sequence: CASIRTGGVTEAFF. The V call is TRBV2, the J call TRBJ1-1; 11 bases are a match to TRBD1. The length of the CDR3 is 14 residues. V gave up 7 bases and J gave up 4 bases; unmatched junction bases: 5. CDR1 is SNHLY, CDR2 FYNNEI, per germline. The whole variable domain, remainder taken from reference TRBV2 and TRBJ1-1, is EPEVTQTPSHQVTQMGQEVILRCVPISNHLYFYWYRQILGQKVEFLVSFYNNEISEKSEIFDDQFSVERPDGSNFTLKIRSTKLEDSAMYFCASIRTGGVTEAFFGQGTRLTVV.

The rearrangement joins TRBV24-1 to TRBJ1-5; weak D call: TRBD1 (5 bases). Looked up from germline, CDR1 is KGHDR and CDR2 is SFDVKD. V lost 5 bases and J 3 bases, leaving 10 bases between the germline ends. The CDR3 runs 14 residues. The CDR3 protein is CATSGAGPNQPQHF. DNA for the CDR3: TGTGCCACCAGTGGAGCAGGGCCCAATCAGCCCCAGCATTTT.

The V gene is TRBV6-5, the J gene TRBJ1-1, with a tentative D call TRBD1 (5 bases). Trimming left V 2 bases short and J 1 base short, with 8 bases between. CDR1 and CDR2 from the germline V gene are MNHEY and SVGAGI. The CDR3 consists of 14 residues. The CDR3 DNA reads TGTGCCAGCAGTTACCTTAGGGGGAACACTGAAGCTTTCTTT. Translation: CASSYLRGNTEAFF.